These T cell receptor beta chains were read from a single sample in a study of blood T cell repertoires in COVID-19. Repertoires were generated with immunoSEQ multiplex PCR, while TCRdb's copy carries only in-frame clones and drops some. The sample comprises a few hundred thousand clones, around 80% of which are singletons, and less than 3.5% rests with the top ten. Sequencing was performed on peripheral blood. The receptors stem from a young woman with acute or convalescent COVID-19. CDR3s include the opening cysteine and the closing phenylalanine or tryptophan. Each record gives: V gene, J gene, clone size, D gene, CDR3 DNA, CDR3 protein. The D gene is left open where the match is weak. Expanded clones are given a class, and other clones once, few, many or no size at all.

>TRBV29-1|TRBJ2-7|-|-
TGCAGCGTTGGGAACAGGTCCTACGAGCAGTACTTC
CSVGNRSYEQYF
>TRBV27|TRBJ1-2|-|-
TGTGCCAGCAGTTTTGCAGAAAACTATGGCTACACCTTC
CASSFAENYGYTF
>TRBV14|TRBJ2-5|-|-
TGTGCCAGCAGCCAAGCACTGATTGGAGGCCAAGAGACCCAGTACTTC
CASSQALIGGQETQYF
>TRBV6-1|TRBJ2-5|-|-
TGTGCCAGCAGTGAAGCCTTAAGCCGTGGCGGAAAAATACAAGAGACCCAGTACTTC
CASSEALSRGGKIQETQYF
>TRBV5-4|TRBJ2-7|-|-
TGTGCCAGCAGCTTGAGCGATCGAAGGGAGCAGTACTTC
CASSLSDRREQYF
>TRBV4-3|TRBJ2-1|-|TRBD2
TGCGCCAGCAGCCATACGGAGACTAGCCTGGATGAGCAGTTCTTC
CASSHTETSLDEQFF
>TRBV3-1/TRBV3-2|TRBJ2-7|many|-
TGTGCCAGCAGCCAGGAACAGGGCTCCTACGAGCAGTACTTC
CASSQEQGSYEQYF
>TRBV13|TRBJ2-1|-|TRBD2
TGTGCCAGCAGCGCGGGACTAGGTGGGGGCAATGAGCAGTTCTTC
CASSAGLGGGNEQFF
>TRBV12-3/TRBV12-4|TRBJ2-7|-|-
TGTGCCGGCAGTGGGACACTGAAGTACTTC
CAGSGTLKYF
>TRBV30|TRBJ2-7|-|TRBD2
TGTGCCTGGAATAGCGGGTGGGCCTACGAGCAGTACTTC
CAWNSGWAYEQYF
>TRBV10-3|TRBJ1-5|few|-
TGTGCCATCAGTGAGTCTGCGGATCAGCCCCAGCATTTT
CAISESADQPQHF
>TRBV10-3|TRBJ2-7|-|-
TGTGCCATCAGTGTCGTCTCCTACGAGCAGTACTTC
CAISVVSYEQYF
>TRBV6-5|TRBJ1-1|-|-
TGTGCCAGCAGTTCATCAATGACTGCTTTCTTT
CASSSSMTAFF
>TRBV20-1|TRBJ1-2|-|-
TGCAGTGCTAGTCCGACAGCCGGGGGAAGCTACACCTTC
CSASPTAGGSYTF